The sequence of this T cell receptor (beta chain) was determined in a study of PD-L1 blockade in urothelial cancer. Study summary: After treatment start, blood was analyzed at 3 weeks (second dose) and at 6 weeks.

Points on this clone: Its specificity is not known.

Between 1 and 8 samples, pretreatment and on-treatment, were given by each patient. Study-wide results and caveats: Tumor-associated clones in blood expanded more at 3 weeks in durable-benefit patients.

Germline V lookup: CDR1 SGHRS, CDR2 YFSETQ. The V segment lost 3 bases and the J segment 3 bases; nucleotides outside the gene matches: 9. This CDR3 comprises 15 residues. Sequencing used immunoSEQ multiplex PCR; TCRdb keeps in-frame clones, though not all of them. Here the sample spans roughly 26,000 clones, approximately 86% being singletons. V and J are TRBV5-1 and TRBJ2-7, with 7 positions matching TRBD1. Sequencing was performed on PBMCs, taken around atezolizumab (anti-PD-L1) treatment. This TCR was recovered from a man between 60 and 70 years old with urothelial cancer. CDR3 region: CASSSQTGLFYEQYF. CDR3 sequence (DNA): TGCGCCAGCAGCTCCCAGACAGGGTTGTTCTACGAGCAGTACTTC.